This T cell receptor (beta chain) was sequenced in a study of CD8 T cells in ankylosing spondylitis. TCRdb reanalysed the 5' RACE reads using MiXCR and keeps one entry per CDR3 protein. Of some 140,000 distinct CDR3 sequences in the sample, 8% to 9% are singletons; the top ten hold approximately 6.8%. In germline, CDR1 is DFQATT, CDR2 SNEGSKA (reference sequence). V dropped 3 bases and J dropped 2; count of bases not matched to a gene: 9. This CDR3 is 15 amino acids long. General study results and limits: Some motif variants were previously reported in reactive arthritis synovial fluid and blood.

This clonotype was counted a few times. What it binds is unknown. The source is a male donor with ankylosing spondylitis. The rearrangement links TRBV20-1 to TRBJ2-7, with 8 nucleotides matching TRBD2. Material for sequencing was synovial fluid, either unsorted or a sorted T cell fraction (not recorded which). CDR3 in DNA: TGCAGTGCTAGTAGTTCTAGCGGGCATACCTACGAGCAGTACTTC. Amino acids: CSASSSSGHTYEQYF.